The 2 T cell receptor beta chains given below trace back to one sample, sequenced in a study of shared clonotypes between healthy human individuals. The assay was immunoSEQ multiplex PCR, and TCRdb's table has in-frame clones only and misses some. The repertoire holds about 340,000 clones, with around 79% as singletons. Source material: memory CD4+ T cells sorted from blood. Subset noted: CD45RA-negative fraction. Receptors were obtained from a man aged 30-40 years in good health.

The chain recombines TRBV5-5 with TRBJ1-5; D gene unclear. V was shortened by 2 bases and J by 5 bases, with 8 bases between the two germline ends. Germline lookup yields CDR1 SGHKS and CDR2 YYEKEE (reference sequence). This CDR3 has 13 residues. CDR3 amino acids: CASSFLPDQPQHF. The CDR3 coding sequence is TGTGCCAGCAGCTTTCTACCGGATCAGCCCCAGCATTTT.

This clone was counted once. The chain has TRBV7-2 and TRBJ1-2; D possibly corresponds to TRBD1 (6 bases). The germline CDR1 and CDR2 sequences are SGHTA and FQGNSA. This CDR3 is built from 14 residues. The V gene lost 5 bases and the J gene lost 2 bases, with 12 bases spanning the gap. CDR3 sequence reads: CASSPLTGNYGYTF. DNA of the CDR3: TGTGCCAGCAGCCCCCTGACAGGCAACTATGGCTACACCTTC.